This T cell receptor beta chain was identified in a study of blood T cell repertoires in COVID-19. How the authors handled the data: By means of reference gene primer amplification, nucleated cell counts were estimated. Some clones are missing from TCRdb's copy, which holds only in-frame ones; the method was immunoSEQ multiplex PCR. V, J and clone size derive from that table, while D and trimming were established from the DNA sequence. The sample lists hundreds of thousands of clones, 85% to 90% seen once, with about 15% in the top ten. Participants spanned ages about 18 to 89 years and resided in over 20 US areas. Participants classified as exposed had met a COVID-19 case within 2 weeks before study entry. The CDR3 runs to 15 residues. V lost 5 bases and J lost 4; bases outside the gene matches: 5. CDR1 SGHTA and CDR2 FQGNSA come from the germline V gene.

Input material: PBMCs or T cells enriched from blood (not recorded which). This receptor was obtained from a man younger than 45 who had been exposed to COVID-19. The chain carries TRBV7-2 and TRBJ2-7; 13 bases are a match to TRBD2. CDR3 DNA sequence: TGTGCCAGCAGCCAGACTAGCGGGGGGATGTACGAGCAGTACTTC. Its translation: CASSQTSGGMYEQYF.